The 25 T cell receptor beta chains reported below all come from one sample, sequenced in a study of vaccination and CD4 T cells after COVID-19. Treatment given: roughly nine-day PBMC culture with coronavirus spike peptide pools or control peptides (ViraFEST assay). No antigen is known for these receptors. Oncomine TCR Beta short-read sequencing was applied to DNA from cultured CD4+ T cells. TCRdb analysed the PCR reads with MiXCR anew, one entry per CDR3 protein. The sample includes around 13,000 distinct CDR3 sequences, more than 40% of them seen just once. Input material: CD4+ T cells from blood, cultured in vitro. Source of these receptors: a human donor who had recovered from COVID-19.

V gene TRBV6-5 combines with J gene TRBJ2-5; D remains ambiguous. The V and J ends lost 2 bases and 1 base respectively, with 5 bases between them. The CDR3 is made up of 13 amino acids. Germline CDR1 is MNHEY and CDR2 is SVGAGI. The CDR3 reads CASSYASQETQYF. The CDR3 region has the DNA TGTGCCAGCAGTTACGCCAGCCAAGAGACCCAGTACTTC.

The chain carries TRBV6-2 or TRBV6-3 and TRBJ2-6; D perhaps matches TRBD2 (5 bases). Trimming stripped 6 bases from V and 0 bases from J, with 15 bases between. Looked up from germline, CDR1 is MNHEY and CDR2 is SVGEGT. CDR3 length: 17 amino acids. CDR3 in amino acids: CASRTTRRASGANVLTF. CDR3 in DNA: TGTGCCAGCAGGACTACACGACGGGCCTCTGGGGCCAACGTCCTGACTTTC.

In DNA, the CDR3 is TGTGCCAGTAGTATTCCCCGAGGACTAGCGGGGGGCCTAACGAGCTCCTACAATGAGCAGTTCTTC. Translation: CASSIPRGLAGGLTSSYNEQFF. The chain recombines TRBV19 with TRBJ2-1; 14 positions match TRBD2. With V trimmed by 3 bases and J by 0 bases, 16 bases remained unmatched. This CDR3 is 22 amino acids long. Germline values: CDR1 LNHDA, CDR2 SQIVND (reference sequence).

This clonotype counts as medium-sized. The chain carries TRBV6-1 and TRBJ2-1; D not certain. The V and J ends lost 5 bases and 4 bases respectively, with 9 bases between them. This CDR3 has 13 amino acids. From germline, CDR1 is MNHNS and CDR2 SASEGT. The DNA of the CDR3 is TGTGCCAGCAGTCCTGGCCCGTACAATGAGCAGTTCTTC. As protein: CASSPGPYNEQFF.

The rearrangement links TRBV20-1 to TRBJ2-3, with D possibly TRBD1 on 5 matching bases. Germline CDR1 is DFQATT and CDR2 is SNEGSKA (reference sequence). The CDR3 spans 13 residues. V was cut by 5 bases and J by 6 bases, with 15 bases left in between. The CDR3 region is CSAQGPSSDTQYF. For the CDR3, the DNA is TGCAGTGCTCAGGGTCCTAGTTCGGATACGCAGTATTTT.

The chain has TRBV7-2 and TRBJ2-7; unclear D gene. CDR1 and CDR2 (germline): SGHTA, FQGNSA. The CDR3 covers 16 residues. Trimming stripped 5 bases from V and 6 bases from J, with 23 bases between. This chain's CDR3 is CASSRSLMRARFEQYF. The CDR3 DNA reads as TGTGCCAGCAGCCGCTCACTCATGCGTGCGAGGTTCGAGCAGTACTTC. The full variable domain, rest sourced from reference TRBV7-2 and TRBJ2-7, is GAGVSQSPSNKVTEKGKDVELRCDPISGHTALYWYRQSLGQGLEFLIYFQGNSAPDKSGLPSDRFSAERTGGSVSTLTIQRTQQEDSAVYLCASSRSLMRARFEQYFGPGTRLTVT.

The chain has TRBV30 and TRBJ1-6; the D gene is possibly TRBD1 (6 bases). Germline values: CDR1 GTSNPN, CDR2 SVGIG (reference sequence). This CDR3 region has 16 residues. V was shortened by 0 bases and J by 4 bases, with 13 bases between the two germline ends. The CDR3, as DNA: TGTGCCTGGAGTGTAGATACAGGGTTATATAATTCACCCCTCCACTTT. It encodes CAWSVDTGLYNSPLHF. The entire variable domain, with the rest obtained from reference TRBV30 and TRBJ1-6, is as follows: SQTIHQWPATLVQPVGSPLSLECTVEGTSNPNLYWYRQAAGRGLQLLFYSVGIGQISSEVPQNLSASRPQDRQFILSSKKLLLSDSGFYLCAWSVDTGLYNSPLHFGNGTRLTVT.

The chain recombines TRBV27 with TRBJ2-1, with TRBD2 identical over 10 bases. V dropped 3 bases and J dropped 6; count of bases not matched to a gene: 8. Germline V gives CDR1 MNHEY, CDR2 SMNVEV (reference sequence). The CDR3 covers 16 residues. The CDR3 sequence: CASSFGTSVGSNEQFF. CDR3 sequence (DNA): TGTGCCAGCAGTTTCGGGACTAGCGTTGGGAGCAATGAGCAGTTCTTC.

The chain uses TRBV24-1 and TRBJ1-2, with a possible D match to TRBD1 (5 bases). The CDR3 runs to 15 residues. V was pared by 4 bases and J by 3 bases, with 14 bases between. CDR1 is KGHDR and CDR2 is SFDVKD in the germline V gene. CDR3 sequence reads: CATSESGAADYGYTF. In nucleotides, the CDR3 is TGTGCCACCAGTGAATCTGGGGCAGCCGACTATGGCTACACCTTC.

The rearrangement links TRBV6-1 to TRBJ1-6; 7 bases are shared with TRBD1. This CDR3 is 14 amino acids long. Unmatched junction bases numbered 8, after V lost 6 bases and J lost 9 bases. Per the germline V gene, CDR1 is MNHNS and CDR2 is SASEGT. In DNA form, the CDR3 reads TGTGCCAGCAGCCCCGACAGGGCACGTTCACCCCTCCACTTT. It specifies CASSPDRARSPLHF.

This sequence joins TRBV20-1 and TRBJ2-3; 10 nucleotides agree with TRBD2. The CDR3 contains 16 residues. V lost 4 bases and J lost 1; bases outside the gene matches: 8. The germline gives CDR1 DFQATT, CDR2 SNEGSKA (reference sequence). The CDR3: CSAIAGGIYGTDTQYF. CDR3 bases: TGCAGTGCTATAGCGGGAGGTATCTACGGCACAGATACGCAGTATTTT.

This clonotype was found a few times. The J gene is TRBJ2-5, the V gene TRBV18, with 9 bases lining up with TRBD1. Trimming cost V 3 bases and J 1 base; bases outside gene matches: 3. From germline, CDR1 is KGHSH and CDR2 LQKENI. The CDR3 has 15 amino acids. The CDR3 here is CASSPQQGAQETQYF. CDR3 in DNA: TGTGCCAGCTCACCGCAACAGGGGGCCCAAGAGACCCAGTACTTC.

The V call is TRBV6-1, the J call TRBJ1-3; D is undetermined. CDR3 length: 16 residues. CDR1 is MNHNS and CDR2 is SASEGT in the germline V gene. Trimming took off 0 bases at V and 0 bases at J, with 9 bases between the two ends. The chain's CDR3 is CASSEAIGYSGNTIYF. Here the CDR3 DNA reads TGTGCCAGCAGTGAAGCTATAGGGTACTCTGGAAACACCATATATTTT.

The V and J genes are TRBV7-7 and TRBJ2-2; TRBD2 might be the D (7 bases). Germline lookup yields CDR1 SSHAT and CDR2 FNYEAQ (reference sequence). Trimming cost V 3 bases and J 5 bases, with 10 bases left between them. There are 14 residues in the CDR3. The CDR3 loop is CASSFGGLTGELFF. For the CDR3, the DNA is TGTGCCAGCAGCTTCGGGGGGCTAACCGGGGAGCTGTTTTTT.

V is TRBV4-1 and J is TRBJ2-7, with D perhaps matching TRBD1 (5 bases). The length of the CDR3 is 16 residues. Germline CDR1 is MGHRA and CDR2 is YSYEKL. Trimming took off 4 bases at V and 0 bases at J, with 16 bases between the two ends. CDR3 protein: CASSPTHDSRSYEQYF. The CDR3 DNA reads TGCGCCAGCAGCCCCACGCATGACAGCCGCTCCTACGAGCAGTACTTC.

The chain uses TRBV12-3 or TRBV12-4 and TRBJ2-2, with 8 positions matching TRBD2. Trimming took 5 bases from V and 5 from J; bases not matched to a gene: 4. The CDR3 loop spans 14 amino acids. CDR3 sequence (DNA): TGTGCCAGCAGTCTCCAGCGGGGGACCGGGGAGCTGTTTTTT. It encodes CASSLQRGTGELFF.

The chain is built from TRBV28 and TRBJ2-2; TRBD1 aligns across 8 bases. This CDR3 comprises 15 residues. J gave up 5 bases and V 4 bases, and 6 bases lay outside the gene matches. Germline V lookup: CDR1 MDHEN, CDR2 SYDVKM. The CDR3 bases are TGTGCCAGCAGTTCTAGACAGGGGATAACCGGGGAGCTGTTTTTT. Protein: CASSSRQGITGELFF.

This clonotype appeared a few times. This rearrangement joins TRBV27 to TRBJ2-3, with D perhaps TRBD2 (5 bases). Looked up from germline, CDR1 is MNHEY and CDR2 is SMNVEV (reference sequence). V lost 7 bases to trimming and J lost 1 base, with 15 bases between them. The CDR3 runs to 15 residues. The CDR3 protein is CASKDRPGGTDTQYF. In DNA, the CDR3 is TGTGCCAGCAAGGACCGCCCCGGGGGCACAGATACGCAGTATTTT.

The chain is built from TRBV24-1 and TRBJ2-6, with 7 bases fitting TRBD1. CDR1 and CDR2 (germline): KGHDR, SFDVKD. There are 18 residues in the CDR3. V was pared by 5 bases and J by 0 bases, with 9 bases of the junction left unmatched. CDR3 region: CATSGGTGASSGANVLTF. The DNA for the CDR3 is TGTGCCACCAGTGGGGGCACAGGGGCCTCCTCTGGGGCCAACGTCCTGACTTTC.

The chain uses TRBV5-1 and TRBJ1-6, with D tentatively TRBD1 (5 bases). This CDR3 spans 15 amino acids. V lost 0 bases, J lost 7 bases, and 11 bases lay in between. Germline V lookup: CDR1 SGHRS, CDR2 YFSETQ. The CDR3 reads CASSLGQRGNSPLHF. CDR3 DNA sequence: TGCGCCAGCAGCTTGGGGCAGCGGGGCAATTCACCCCTCCACTTT.

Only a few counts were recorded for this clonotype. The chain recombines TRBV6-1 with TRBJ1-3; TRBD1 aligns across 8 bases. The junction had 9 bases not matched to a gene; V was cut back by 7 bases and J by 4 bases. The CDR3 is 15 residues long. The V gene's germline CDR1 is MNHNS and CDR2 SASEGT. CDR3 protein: CASIDLRGLGNTIYF. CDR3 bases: TGTGCCAGCATTGACCTCAGGGGGCTGGGAAACACCATATATTTT.

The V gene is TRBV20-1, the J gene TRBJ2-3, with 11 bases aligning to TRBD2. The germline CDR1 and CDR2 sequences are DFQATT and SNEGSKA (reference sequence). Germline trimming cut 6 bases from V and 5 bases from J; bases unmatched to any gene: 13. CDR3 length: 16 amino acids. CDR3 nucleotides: TGCAGTGCGGCACGTCTAGCGGGGGGCTCGAGAGATACGCAGTATTTT. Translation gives CSAARLAGGSRDTQYF.

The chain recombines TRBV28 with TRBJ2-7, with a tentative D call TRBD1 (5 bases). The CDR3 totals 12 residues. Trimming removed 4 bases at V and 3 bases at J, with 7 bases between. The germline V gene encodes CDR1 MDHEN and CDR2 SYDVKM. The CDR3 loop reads CASSSGRYEQYF. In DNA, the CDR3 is TGTGCCAGCAGTTCAGGGCGCTACGAGCAGTACTTC.

CDR3 coding DNA: TGTGCCAGCCGGGGCCGGGGGGGCCTGGGTTCACCCCTCCACTTT. Protein: CASRGRGGLGSPLHF. The genes are TRBV6-1 and TRBJ1-6, with a tentative D call TRBD1 (6 bases). V lost 8 bases and J 9 bases, leaving 20 bases between the germline ends. This CDR3 has 15 residues. Germline V lookup: CDR1 MNHNS, CDR2 SASEGT.

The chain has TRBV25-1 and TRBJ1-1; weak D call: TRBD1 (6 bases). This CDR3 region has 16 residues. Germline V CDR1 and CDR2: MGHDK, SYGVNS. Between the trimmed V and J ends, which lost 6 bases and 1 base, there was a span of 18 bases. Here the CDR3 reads CASSAGGAFQNTEAFF. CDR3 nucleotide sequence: TGTGCCAGCAGCGCGGGGGGGGCCTTCCAGAACACTGAAGCTTTCTTT. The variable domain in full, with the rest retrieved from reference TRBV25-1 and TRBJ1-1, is EADIYQTPRYLVIGTGKKITLECSQTMGHDKMYWYQQDPGMELHLIHYSYGVNSTEKGDLSSESTVSRIRTEHFPLTLESARPSHTSQYLCASSAGGAFQNTEAFFGQGTRLTVV.